Sequencing of this T cell receptor (beta chain) was carried out in a study of prognosis after radiotherapy for stage I lung cancer. Looked up from germline, CDR1 is LGHNA and CDR2 is YNFKEQ. Trimming cost V 3 bases and J 2 bases; bases outside gene matches: 5. This CDR3 is 18 amino acids long. Genomic DNA provided the template from which TCR beta CDR3 was amplified by two-round multiplex PCR. First-round PCR amplification was performed with primers specific to each TRBV and TRBJ gene. TCRdb reanalysed the multiplex PCR reads using MiXCR and keeps one entry per CDR3 protein. Seen here are some 36,000 distinct CDR3 sequences, approximately 25% observed once, and the top ten hold less than 30%.

The clonotype originates from a donor older than 45 with non-small cell lung cancer. The chain employs TRBV4-2 and TRBJ2-4; 15 nucleotides line up with TRBD2. Sequencing used PBMCs, obtained before or after stereotactic body radiation therapy (not recorded which). Here the CDR3 DNA reads TGTGCCAGCAGCCAGCCCGGGACTAGCGGGGGGTCCAAAAACATTCAGTACTTC. Translating gives CASSQPGTSGGSKNIQYF.